The sample holds many counts of the clone carrying this TCR beta chain. Its antigen is unidentified. The TCRbeta library incorporated unique molecular identifiers. TCRdb redid the calling of the PCR reads with MiXCR, one entry per CDR3 protein. The sample has about 27,000 distinct CDR3 sequences; roughly 6% are singletons. This sample was included in a study of T-cell reconstitution after alpha-beta-depleted transplantation in children. Whole-study findings and limits: T-cell counts and diversity at one year following transplant were attributed mainly to newly produced T cells. At around two months after transplant, the alpha-beta T cells were reportedly derived from several hundred expanded clones that came from non-depleted graft cells. It was surviving recipient T cells and thymic progenitors that gave some patients high TCRbeta diversity at day 60.

The V gene's germline CDR1 is SGDLS and CDR2 YYNGEE. V shed 0 bases and J shed 5 bases, with 14 bases lying between them. The CDR3 has 16 residues. This clonotype was obtained from a male patient aged 10-17 years who had a stem cell transplant for acute myeloid leukemia, so the T cells may come from the graft donor. The V call is TRBV9, the J call TRBJ2-2, with D perhaps assigned TRBD1 or TRBD2 (5 bases each). The sequences come from PBMCs, mostly from graft donor cells, collected 180 days after TCRalphabeta/CD19-depleted stem cell transplant. The CDR3 DNA sequence: TGTGCCAGCAGCGTAGCCTTACTAGGGGTAACCGGGGAGCTGTTTTTT. Amino acid sequence: CASSVALLGVTGELFF. The complete variable domain, with remaining parts taken from reference TRBV9 and TRBJ2-2, reads DSGVTQTPKHLITATGQRVTLRCSPRSGDLSVYWYQQSLDQGLQFLIQYYNGEERAKGNILERFSAQQFPDLHSELNLSSLELGDSALYFCASSVALLGVTGELFFGEGSRLTVL.